The 11 T cell receptor beta chains in this list originate from one sample, sequenced in a study of blood T cell repertoires in COVID-19. The repertoire was sequenced with immunoSEQ multiplex PCR; TCRdb's copy has only in-frame clones and lacks some. The sample includes under 250,000 clones, around 80% of them seen just once. The sequenced sample consisted of peripheral blood. The receptors originated from an older woman with acute or convalescent COVID-19.

CDR3 sequence reads: CASSYSPHNPYGYTF. The CDR3 nucleotides are TGTGCCAGCAGTTACTCGCCTCACAACCCTTATGGCTACACCTTC. The gene calls are TRBV6-5 and TRBJ1-2; D uncertain. Trimming removed 0 bases at V and 5 bases at J, with 13 bases between. CDR3 size: 15 residues. Per the germline V gene, CDR1 is MNHEY and CDR2 is SVGAGI.

The chain uses TRBV5-1 and TRBJ2-3, with 10 nucleotides matching TRBD1. The CDR3 has 15 amino acids. V dropped 4 bases and J dropped 1; count of bases not matched to a gene: 3. Germline V gene data show CDR1 as SGHRS and CDR2 as YFSETQ. As DNA, the CDR3 is TGCGCCAGCAGCGGACAGGGGGTGGGCACAGATACGCAGTATTTT. As protein: CASSGQGVGTDTQYF.

The chain has TRBV18 and TRBJ2-7; D is ambiguous. Trimming removed 5 bases from V and 1 base from J, with 15 bases in between. This CDR3 has 15 residues. CDR1 is KGHSH and CDR2 is LQKENI in the germline V gene. CDR3 bases: TGTGCCAGCTCAGGTCAGGATTCCCTGTCCTACGAGCAGTACTTC. This sequence encodes CASSGQDSLSYEQYF. The variable domain in full, completed from reference TRBV18 and TRBJ2-7, reads NAGVMQNPRHLVRRRGQEARLRCSPMKGHSHVYWYRQLPEEGLKFMVYLQKENIIDESGMPKERFSAEFPKEGPSILRIQQVVRGDSAAYFCASSGQDSLSYEQYFGPGTRLTVT.

Note on this clone: The junction shows a germline mismatch at one end, possibly a read error. V is TRBV2 and J is TRBJ2-1; tentative D call: TRBD2 (5 bases). The CDR3 extends over 12 amino acids. In germline, CDR1 is SNHLY, CDR2 FYNNEI. As DNA, the CDR3 is TGTGCCAGCAGCGAAGACTATCATGAGCAGTTCTTC. The encoded protein is CASSEDYHEQFF.

The chain has TRBV3-1 (or the pseudogene TRBV3-2) and TRBJ1-2; a possible D gene is TRBD1 (6 bases). Germline V gives CDR1 LGHDT, CDR2 YNNKEL (reference sequence). The CDR3 length is 13 residues. Trimming took off 1 base at V and 7 bases at J, with 10 bases between the two ends. As DNA, the CDR3 is TGTGCCAGCAGCCAAGTTCAGGGGATTGGCTACACCTTC. Amino acid sequence: CASSQVQGIGYTF.

The genes are TRBV27 and TRBJ2-2; D is possibly TRBD2 (6 bases). V lost 7 bases and J 2 bases, leaving 11 bases between the germline ends. Per germline, CDR1 MNHEY and CDR2 SMNVEV (reference sequence). The CDR3 length is 14 residues. The CDR3 nucleotides are TGTGCCAGCAACCCCGGACTAAACACCGGGGAGCTGTTTTTT. Residues: CASNPGLNTGELFF.

V is TRBV7-8 and J is TRBJ1-4; no clear D gene. Germline CDR1 and CDR2: SGHVS and FQNEAQ. V lost 5 bases to trimming and J lost 7 bases, with 8 bases between them. CDR3 length: 12 amino acids. The CDR3: CASSRSGEKLFF. As DNA, the CDR3 is TGTGCCAGCAGCCGGAGCGGTGAAAAACTGTTTTTT.

The chain employs TRBV5-5 and TRBJ2-7; 8 bases are a match to TRBD2. The CDR3 has 13 residues. The V and J ends lost 4 bases and 5 bases, in that order; junction bases with no gene match: 5. CDR1 and CDR2 from the germline V gene are SGHKS and YYEKEE (reference sequence). The CDR3 reads CASSAGLAHEQYF. The CDR3 coding sequence is TGTGCCAGCAGCGCCGGACTAGCCCACGAGCAGTACTTC.

The CDR3 loop reads CASSSTSYTGELFF. CDR3 DNA: TGTGCCAGCAGCTCAACTAGCTACACCGGGGAGCTGTTTTTT. This chain joins TRBV11-2 and TRBJ2-2; possible D gene TRBD2, 6 bases. Germline V gene sequence: CDR1 SGHAT, CDR2 FQNNGV. The CDR3 runs 14 residues. V lost 4 bases, J lost 3 bases, and 9 bases lay in between.

The chain has TRBV5-1 and TRBJ1-1; TRBD1 matches 9 bases. V gave up 1 base and J gave up 4 bases; unmatched junction bases: 8. The CDR3 has 16 residues. The V gene's germline CDR1 is SGHRS and CDR2 YFSETQ. DNA for the CDR3: TGCGCCAGCAGCTTGTTCGTAGGACAGGGGAGCACTGAAGCTTTCTTT. Translated, it gives CASSLFVGQGSTEAFF.

The chain employs TRBV29-1 and TRBJ2-3; 10 bases match TRBD1. The trim removed 7 bases at V and 6 bases at J, leaving 13 bases unmatched. Germline values: CDR1 SQVTM, CDR2 ANQGSEA. CDR3 length equals 15 residues. The CDR3 DNA reads TGCAGCGCCCGATTCGGGGACAGGGGAGGGGATACGCAGTATTTT. It is translated as CSARFGDRGGDTQYF.